These 25 T cell receptor beta chains originate from one sample sequenced in a study of shared clonotypes between healthy human individuals. Clones were sequenced by immunoSEQ multiplex PCR, and TCRdb holds only the in-frame ones, with some missing. The table lists roughly 700,000 clones, 74% of them singletons. The material sequenced was memory CD4+ T cells sorted from blood. As for subset: CD45RA-negative fraction. All receptors derive from a woman in her 30s in good health.

This clone was seen only a few times. This sequence joins TRBV7-9 and TRBJ1-1, with a possible D match to TRBD1 (5 bases). Germline CDR1 and CDR2: SEHNR and FQNEAQ (reference sequence). V lost 4 bases to trimming and J lost 0 bases, with 12 bases between them. The CDR3 sequence is 15 residues long. As DNA, the CDR3 is TGTGCCAGCAGCTCCCGACAGAGGGTGAACACTGAAGCTTTCTTT. It codes for CASSSRQRVNTEAFF.

This clone was counted between two and nine times. The chain recombines TRBV7-9 with TRBJ1-3, with D unclear. With 5 bases removed from V and 0 bases from J, the gap between germline ends came to 8 bases. Germline-derived CDR1 and CDR2 are SEHNR and FQNEAQ (reference sequence). This CDR3 contains 14 residues. The CDR3: CASSLTPSGNTIYF. The CDR3 coding sequence is TGTGCCAGCAGCCTGACTCCCTCTGGAAACACCATATATTTT. The complete variable domain, with remaining parts taken from reference TRBV7-9 and TRBJ1-3, reads DTGVSQNPRHKITKRGQNVTFRCDPISEHNRLYWYRQTLGQGPEFLTYFQNEAQLEKSRLLSDRFSAERPKGSFSTLEIQRTEQGDSAMYLCASSLTPSGNTIYFGEGSWLTVV.

This chain connects TRBV7-8 to TRBJ2-1; D not certain. The CDR3 length is 16 residues. The V gene lost 2 bases and the J gene lost 0 bases, with 11 bases spanning the gap. The germline gives CDR1 SGHVS, CDR2 FQNEAQ. In nucleotides, the CDR3 is TGTGCCAGCAGCTTAAGTGACCGGAGCTCCTACAATGAGCAGTTCTTC. Its translation is CASSLSDRSSYNEQFF.

V gene TRBV7-2 combines with J gene TRBJ2-1; a weak D match, TRBD2 (6 bases). Germline CDR1 is SGHTA and CDR2 is FQGNSA. This CDR3 contains 14 residues. Trimming removed 4 bases from V and 6 bases from J, with 13 bases in between. CDR3 bases: TGTGCCAGCAGCTCCGACTGGGGGGTCAATGAGCAGTTCTTC. Encoded protein: CASSSDWGVNEQFF. Full variable domain (rest looked up from reference TRBV7-2 and TRBJ2-1): GAGVSQSPSNKVTEKGKDVELRCDPISGHTALYWYRQSLGQGLEFLIYFQGNSAPDKSGLPSDRFSAERTGGSVSTLTIQRTQQEDSAVYLCASSSDWGVNEQFFGPGTRLTVL.

The rearrangement links TRBV9 to TRBJ2-4, with 9 bases fitting TRBD2. The CDR3 is 16 amino acids. The germline V gene encodes CDR1 SGDLS and CDR2 YYNGEE. V trimming: 0 bases; J trimming: 5 bases; junction bases outside the gene matches: 6. The CDR3 DNA reads TGTGCCAGCAGCGTAGAGGCGGGAGGGCCCCAAAACATTCAGTACTTC. Encoded protein: CASSVEAGGPQNIQYF.

This clone came up a few times. The V call is TRBV18, the J call TRBJ2-5; D might be TRBD1 (5 bases). The CDR3 consists of 14 residues. Germline CDR1 is KGHSH and CDR2 is LQKENI. Trimming stripped 4 bases from V and 5 bases from J, with 14 bases between. The DNA for the CDR3 is TGTGCCAGCTCACGGAACAGGTTTGGGGAGACCCAGTACTTC. It codes for CASSRNRFGETQYF.

This clone was seen a handful of times. The chain combines TRBV19 with TRBJ1-2; 7 nucleotides agree with TRBD1. The germline V gene encodes CDR1 LNHDA and CDR2 SQIVND (reference sequence). The V gene end was trimmed by 9 bases and the J gene end by 8 bases; junction bases not matched to a gene: 12. This CDR3 has 13 residues. CDR3 coding DNA: TGTGCCAGCCGCAGGGACAGTAGTTTGGGCTACACCTTC. Amino acids: CASRRDSSLGYTF.

This clone was seen only once. This CDR3 is CASSLGFSGTGMQTQYF. CDR3 DNA: TGTGCCAGCAGCTTAGGGTTTTCCGGGACAGGGATGCAGACCCAGTACTTC. This sequence joins TRBV11-2 and TRBJ2-5, with 9 bases aligning to TRBD1. CDR1 is SGHAT and CDR2 is FQNNGV in the germline V gene. The junction had 12 bases not matched to a gene; V was cut back by 1 base and J by 6 bases. This CDR3 contains 17 residues.

The chain couples TRBV6-1 to TRBJ1-5, with D hard to call. The CDR3 length is 15 residues. V lost 6 bases and J lost 0, with 12 bases in between. Per germline, CDR1 MNHNS and CDR2 SASEGT. CDR3 nucleotide sequence: TGTGCCAGCAGCCAGACTGTTTATAGCAATCAGCCCCAGCATTTT. It yields the protein CASSQTVYSNQPQHF.

The rearrangement joins TRBV14 to TRBJ1-1; the D gene is possibly TRBD1 (6 bases). Germline V lookup: CDR1 SGHDN, CDR2 FVKESK. V was shortened by 1 base and J by 10 bases, with 13 bases between the two germline ends. The CDR3 is 13 amino acids. CDR3 sequence: CASSQAGAGRAFF. CDR3 DNA sequence: TGTGCCAGCAGCCAAGCGGGGGCAGGGCGAGCTTTCTTT. The complete variable domain, with remaining parts taken from reference TRBV14 and TRBJ1-1, reads EAGVTQFPSHSVIEKGQTVTLRCDPISGHDNLYWYRRVMGKEIKFLLHFVKESKQDESGMPNNRFLAERTGGTYSTLKVQPAELEDSGVYFCASSQAGAGRAFFGQGTRLTVV.

A word on this clone: A far larger clone lies a single base away; this is likely a read error. This chain joins TRBV11-1 and TRBJ2-7; TRBD2 aligns across 12 bases. CDR3 size: 16 residues. Germline V lookup: CDR1 SGHAT, CDR2 FQDESV (reference sequence). CDR3 residues: CANSLTSGGSSYEQYF. The CDR3 coding sequence is TGTGCCAACAGCTTAACTAGCGGGGGGAGCTCCTACGAGCAGTACTTC.

The chain combines TRBV7-2 with TRBJ2-2; a weak D match, TRBD2 (5 bases). V lost 5 bases and J 6 bases, leaving 7 bases between the germline ends. CDR3 length: 12 residues. Germline loops: CDR1 SGHTA, CDR2 FQGNSA. The CDR3 DNA sequence: TGTGCCAGCAGCCCCGGGGCCGGGGAGCTGTTTTTT. Its protein product is CASSPGAGELFF. The variable domain in full, with the rest retrieved from reference TRBV7-2 and TRBJ2-2, is GAGVSQSPSNKVTEKGKDVELRCDPISGHTALYWYRQSLGQGLEFLIYFQGNSAPDKSGLPSDRFSAERTGGSVSTLTIQRTQQEDSAVYLCASSPGAGELFFGEGSRLTVL.

The rearrangement joins TRBV6-1 to TRBJ2-1; weak D call: TRBD2 (5 bases). V lost 3 bases, J lost 0 bases, and 12 bases lay in between. Germline CDR1 and CDR2: MNHNS and SASEGT. The CDR3 loop spans 16 amino acids. CDR3 sequence: CASSDPRGVSYNEQFF. In DNA, the CDR3 is TGTGCCAGCAGTGACCCCCGGGGAGTCTCCTACAATGAGCAGTTCTTC.

This chain links TRBV6-5 with TRBJ2-3, with 8 bases lining up with TRBD2. This CDR3 is built from 15 residues. V trimming: 5 bases; J trimming: 4 bases; junction bases outside the gene matches: 8. The germline CDR1 and CDR2 sequences are MNHEY and SVGAGI. The DNA for the CDR3 is TGTGCCAGCAGTCTTAGCGGGATGGCCGCAGATACGCAGTATTTT. This translates into CASSLSGMAADTQYF.

This clone has only a few counts. The gene calls are TRBV4-2 and TRBJ2-6, with no clear D. The CDR3 loop spans 17 amino acids. Germline CDR1 and CDR2: LGHNA and YNFKEQ. V was clipped by 0 bases and J by 0 bases, with 9 bases between them. The DNA of the CDR3 is TGTGCCAGCAGCCAAGATGCGACCAACTCTGGGGCCAACGTCCTGACTTTC. Its translation is CASSQDATNSGANVLTF.

The chain has TRBV29-1 and TRBJ2-2; 9 bases map to TRBD2. The V gene's germline CDR1 is SQVTM and CDR2 ANQGSEA. V lost 7 bases to trimming and J lost 2 bases; unmatched junction nucleotides: 14. The CDR3 totals 17 residues. CDR3 loop: CSARLAGLTLNTGELFF. In DNA form, the CDR3 reads TGCAGCGCTCGCCTAGCGGGATTAACCTTAAACACCGGGGAGCTGTTTTTT.

The V gene is TRBV15, the J gene TRBJ1-5; D is undetermined. Germline V gene data show CDR1 as LNHNV and CDR2 as YYDKDF (reference sequence). The CDR3 is 15 residues long. Between the trimmed V and J ends, which lost 0 bases and 1 base, there was a span of 7 bases. CDR3 residues: CATSRDPDSNQPQHF. The CDR3 DNA is TGTGCCACCAGCAGAGATCCCGACAGCAATCAGCCCCAGCATTTT.

The rearrangement uses TRBV28 and TRBJ1-2; D not certain. Germline lookup yields CDR1 MDHEN and CDR2 SYDVKM. The CDR3 sequence is 15 residues long. V was shortened by 5 bases and J by 5 bases, with 18 bases between the two germline ends. CDR3 region: CASSAQQHSLYGYTF. For the CDR3, the DNA is TGTGCCAGCAGTGCCCAGCAGCACAGCCTTTATGGCTACACCTTC.

The rearrangement links TRBV28 to TRBJ1-3, with D perhaps TRBD1 (6 bases). V was trimmed by 4 bases and J by 6 bases, leaving 16 bases between them. CDR3 length: 15 amino acids. The V gene's germline CDR1 is MDHEN and CDR2 SYDVKM. In DNA form, the CDR3 reads TGTGCCAGCAGTTGGCCCAGGGGTCCAGAAAACACCATATATTTT. Residues: CASSWPRGPENTIYF.

Of note for this clone: This probably arose from a read error, given a far larger clone one base away. The sample holds other DNA sequences that translate to the same CDR3. This rearrangement joins TRBV7-9 to TRBJ1-1, with 7 bases lining up with TRBD1. The CDR3 is 14 amino acids. Germline values: CDR1 SEHNR, CDR2 FQNEAQ (reference sequence). The junction had 1 base not matched to a gene; V was cut back by 2 bases and J by 1 base. The CDR3, as DNA: TGTGCCAGCAGCTTACAGGGGGGGAACACTGAAGCTTTCTTT. Translating gives CASSLQGGNTEAFF. Using reference TRBV7-9 and TRBJ1-1 for the parts outside the CDR3, the full variable domain is DTGVSQNPRHKITKRGQNVTFRCDPISEHNRLYWYRQTLGQGPEFLTYFQNEAQLEKSRLLSDRFSAERPKGSFSTLEIQRTEQGDSAMYLCASSLQGGNTEAFFGQGTRLTVV.

Written as DNA, the CDR3 is TGTGCCAGCAGCCCACAGGCGAACACTGAAGCTTTCTTT. It codes for CASSPQANTEAFF. V and J are TRBV7-9 and TRBJ1-1, with a possible D match to TRBD1 (5 bases). The CDR3 contains 13 residues. CDR1 and CDR2 (germline): SEHNR, FQNEAQ (reference sequence). Trimming shortened V by 5 bases and J by 1 base, and 8 bases separated the two germline ends. The variable domain in full, completed from reference TRBV7-9 and TRBJ1-1, reads DTGVSQNPRHKITKRGQNVTFRCDPISEHNRLYWYRQTLGQGPEFLTYFQNEAQLEKSRLLSDRFSAERPKGSFSTLEIQRTEQGDSAMYLCASSPQANTEAFFGQGTRLTVV.

The chain combines TRBV5-1 with TRBJ1-2; the D gene is possibly TRBD1 (5 bases). In germline, CDR1 is SGHRS, CDR2 YFSETQ. Trimming cost V 4 bases and J 0 bases, with 13 bases left between them. The CDR3 loop spans 15 amino acids. CDR3: CASSEGHAANYGYTF. Here the CDR3 DNA reads TGCGCCAGCAGCGAAGGACACGCCGCTAACTATGGCTACACCTTC.

The chain couples TRBV7-2 to TRBJ2-6; D is unresolved. Germline V lookup: CDR1 SGHTA, CDR2 FQGNSA. The CDR3 is 15 residues long. The germline V and J ends were trimmed by 5 bases and 0 bases, with 8 bases remaining between them. CDR3 nucleotides: TGTGCCAGCAGCCCATGGATCTCTGGGGCCAACGTCCTGACTTTC. It encodes CASSPWISGANVLTF.

The rearrangement joins TRBV6-6 to TRBJ2-4; D possibly uses TRBD1 or TRBD2 (5 bases each). V lost 6 bases to trimming and J lost 7 bases, with 16 bases between them. The CDR3 has 14 amino acids. Germline loops: CDR1 MNHNY, CDR2 SVGAGI (reference sequence). Here the CDR3 DNA reads TGTGCCAGCAGGCAAAGGGACGAGGGGAACATTCAGTACTTC. This codes for CASRQRDEGNIQYF.

This clone showed up just a few times. The sample holds other DNA sequences that translate to the same CDR3. The rearrangement uses TRBV7-9 and TRBJ2-3, with D unresolved. The CDR3 totals 15 residues. In germline, CDR1 is SEHNR, CDR2 FQNEAQ (reference sequence). The V end lost 1 base, the J end lost 0 bases, and 8 bases lay between the germline ends. In nucleotides, the CDR3 is TGTGCCAGCAGCTTAGACCATTCTAGCACAGATACGCAGTATTTT. Translation: CASSLDHSSTDTQYF. The full variable domain, in which reference TRBV7-9 and TRBJ2-3 provide the parts outside the CDR3, is DTGVSQNPRHKITKRGQNVTFRCDPISEHNRLYWYRQTLGQGPEFLTYFQNEAQLEKSRLLSDRFSAERPKGSFSTLEIQRTEQGDSAMYLCASSLDHSSTDTQYFGPGTRLTVL.